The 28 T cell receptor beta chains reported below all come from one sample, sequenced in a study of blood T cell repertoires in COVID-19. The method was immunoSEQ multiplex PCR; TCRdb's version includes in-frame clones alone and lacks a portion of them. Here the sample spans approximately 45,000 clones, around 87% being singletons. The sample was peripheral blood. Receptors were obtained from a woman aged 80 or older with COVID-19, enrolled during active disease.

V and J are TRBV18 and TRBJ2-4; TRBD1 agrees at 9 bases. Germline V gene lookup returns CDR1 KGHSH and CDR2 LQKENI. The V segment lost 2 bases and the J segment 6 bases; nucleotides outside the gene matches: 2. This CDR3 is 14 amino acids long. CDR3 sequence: CASSPGTGRNIQYF. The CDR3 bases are TGTGCCAGCTCACCAGGGACAGGGAGAAACATTCAGTACTTC.

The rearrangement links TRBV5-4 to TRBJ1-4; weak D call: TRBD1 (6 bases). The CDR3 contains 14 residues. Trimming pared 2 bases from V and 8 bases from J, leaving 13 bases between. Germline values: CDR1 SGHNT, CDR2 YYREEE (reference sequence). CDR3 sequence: CASSFGGAREKLFF. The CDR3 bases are TGTGCCAGCAGCTTCGGGGGGGCGAGGGAAAAACTGTTTTTT.

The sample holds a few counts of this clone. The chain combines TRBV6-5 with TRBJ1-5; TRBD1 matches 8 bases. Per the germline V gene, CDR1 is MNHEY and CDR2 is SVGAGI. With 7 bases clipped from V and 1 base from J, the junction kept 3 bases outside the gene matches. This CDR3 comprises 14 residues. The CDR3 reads CASTRQGSNQPQHF. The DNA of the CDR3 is TGTGCCAGCACGCGACAGGGGAGCAATCAGCCCCAGCATTTT.

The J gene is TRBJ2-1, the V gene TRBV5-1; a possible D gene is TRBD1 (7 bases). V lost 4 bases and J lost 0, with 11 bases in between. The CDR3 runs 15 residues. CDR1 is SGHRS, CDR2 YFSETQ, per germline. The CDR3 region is CASSRGDSSYNEQFF. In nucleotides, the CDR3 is TGCGCCAGCAGCAGGGGGGACAGCTCCTACAATGAGCAGTTCTTC.

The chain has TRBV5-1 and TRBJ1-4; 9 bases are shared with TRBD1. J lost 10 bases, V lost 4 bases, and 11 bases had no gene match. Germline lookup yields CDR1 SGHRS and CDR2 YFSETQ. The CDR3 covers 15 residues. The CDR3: CASSQTGGAERKLFF. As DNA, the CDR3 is TGCGCCAGCAGCCAAACAGGGGGCGCAGAGAGAAAACTGTTTTTT.

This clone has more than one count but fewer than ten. The CDR3 loop reads CASSIQGTASGRDTQYF. DNA for the CDR3: TGTGCCAGCAGCATACAGGGGACTGCTAGCGGGAGAGATACGCAGTATTTT. This chain uses TRBV7-2 with TRBJ2-3; TRBD2 agrees at 10 bases. With 5 bases clipped from V and 5 bases from J, the junction kept 13 bases outside the gene matches. Germline values: CDR1 SGHTA, CDR2 FQGNSA. This CDR3 spans 17 amino acids.

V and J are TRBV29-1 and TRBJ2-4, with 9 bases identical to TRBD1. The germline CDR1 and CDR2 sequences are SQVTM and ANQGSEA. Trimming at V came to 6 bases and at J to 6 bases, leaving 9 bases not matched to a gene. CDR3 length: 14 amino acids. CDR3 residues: CSVATLGQGNIQYF. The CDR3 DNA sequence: TGCAGCGTCGCCACGCTGGGACAGGGAAACATTCAGTACTTC.

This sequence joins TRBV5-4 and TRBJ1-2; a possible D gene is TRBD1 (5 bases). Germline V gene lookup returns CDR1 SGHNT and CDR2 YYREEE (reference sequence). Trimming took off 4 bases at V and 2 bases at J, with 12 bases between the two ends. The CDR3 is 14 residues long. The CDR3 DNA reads TGTGCCAGCAGCCAGCTTGGGGCGAACTATGGCTACACCTTC. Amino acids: CASSQLGANYGYTF.

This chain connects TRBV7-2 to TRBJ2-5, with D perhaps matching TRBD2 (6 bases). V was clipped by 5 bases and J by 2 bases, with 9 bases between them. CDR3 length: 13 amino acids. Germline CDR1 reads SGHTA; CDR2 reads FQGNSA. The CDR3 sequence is CASSRGLQETQYF. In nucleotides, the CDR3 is TGTGCCAGCAGCAGGGGACTTCAAGAGACCCAGTACTTC.

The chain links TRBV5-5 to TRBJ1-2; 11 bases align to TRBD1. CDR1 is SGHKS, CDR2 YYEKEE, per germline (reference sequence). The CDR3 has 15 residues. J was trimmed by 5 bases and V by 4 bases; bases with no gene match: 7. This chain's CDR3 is CASSRTGTGGYGYTF. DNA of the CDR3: TGTGCCAGCAGCCGTACCGGGACAGGGGGTTATGGCTACACCTTC.

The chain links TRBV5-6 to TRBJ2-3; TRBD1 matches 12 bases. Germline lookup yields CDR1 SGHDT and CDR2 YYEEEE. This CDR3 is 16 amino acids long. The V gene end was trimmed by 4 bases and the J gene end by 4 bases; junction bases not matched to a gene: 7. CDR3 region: CASSGGTGGLADTQYF. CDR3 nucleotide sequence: TGTGCCAGCAGCGGAGGGACAGGGGGCCTCGCAGATACGCAGTATTTT.

The CDR3 DNA follows: TGTGCCAGCTCACGGGGACAGGGGGACACCGGGGAGCTGTTTTTT. Translated: CASSRGQGDTGELFF. The chain has TRBV18 and TRBJ2-2; 11 positions agree with TRBD1. The CDR3 is 15 amino acids. Losses at the gene ends were 4 bases for V and 3 bases for J; bases not matched to a gene: 1. Germline V gene data show CDR1 as KGHSH and CDR2 as LQKENI.

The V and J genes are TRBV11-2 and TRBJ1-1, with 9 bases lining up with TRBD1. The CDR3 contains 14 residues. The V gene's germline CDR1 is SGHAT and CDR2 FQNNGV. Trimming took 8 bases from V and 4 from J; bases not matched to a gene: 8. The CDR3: CASDTRQGGTEAFF. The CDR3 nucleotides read TGTGCCAGCGACACTCGACAGGGGGGCACTGAAGCTTTCTTT. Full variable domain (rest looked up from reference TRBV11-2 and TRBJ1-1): EAGVAQSPRYKIIEKRQSVAFWCNPISGHATLYWYQQILGQGPKLLIQFQNNGVVDDSQLPKDRFSAERLKGVDSTLKIQPAKLEDSAVYLCASDTRQGGTEAFFGQGTRLTVV.

The CDR3 DNA reads as TGTGCCAGTACCAGGCAGGGGTCGGGCGAGACCCAGTACTTC. It encodes CASTRQGSGETQYF. The V call is TRBV19, the J call TRBJ2-5, with D possibly matching TRBD1 (6 bases). The CDR3 loop spans 14 amino acids. Trimming removed 7 bases at V and 5 bases at J, with 17 bases between. Germline V gene data show CDR1 as LNHDA and CDR2 as SQIVND (reference sequence).

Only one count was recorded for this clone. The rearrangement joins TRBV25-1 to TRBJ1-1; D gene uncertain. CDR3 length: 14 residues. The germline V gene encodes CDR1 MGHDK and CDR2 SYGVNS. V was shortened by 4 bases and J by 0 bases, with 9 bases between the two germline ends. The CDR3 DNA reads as TGTGCCAGCAGTGCCCCTCAGATGAACACTGAAGCTTTCTTT. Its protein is CASSAPQMNTEAFF.

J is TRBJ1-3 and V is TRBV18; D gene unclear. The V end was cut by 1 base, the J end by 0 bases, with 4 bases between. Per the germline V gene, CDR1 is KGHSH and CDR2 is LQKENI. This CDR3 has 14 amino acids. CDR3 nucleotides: TGTGCCAGCTCACCACAGCACTCTGGAAACACCATATATTTT. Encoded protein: CASSPQHSGNTIYF.

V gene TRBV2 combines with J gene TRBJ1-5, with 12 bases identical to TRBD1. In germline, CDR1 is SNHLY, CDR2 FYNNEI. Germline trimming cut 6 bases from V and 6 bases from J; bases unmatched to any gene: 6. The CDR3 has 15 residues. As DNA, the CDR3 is TGTGCCAGCAGGGGGGACAGGGGGCAGGGTCAGCCCCAGCATTTT. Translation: CASRGDRGQGQPQHF.

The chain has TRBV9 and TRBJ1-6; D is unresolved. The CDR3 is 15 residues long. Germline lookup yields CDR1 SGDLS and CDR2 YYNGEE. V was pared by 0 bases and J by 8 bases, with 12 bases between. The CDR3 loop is CASSVGRGGHSPLHF. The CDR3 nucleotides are TGTGCCAGCAGCGTAGGGCGGGGAGGACATTCACCCCTCCACTTT.

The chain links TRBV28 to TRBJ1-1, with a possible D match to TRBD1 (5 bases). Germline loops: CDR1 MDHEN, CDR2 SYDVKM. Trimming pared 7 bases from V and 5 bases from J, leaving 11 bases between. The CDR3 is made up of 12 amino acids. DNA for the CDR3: TGTGCCAGCACTATCAGACAGACTGAAGCTTTCTTT. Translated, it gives CASTIRQTEAFF.

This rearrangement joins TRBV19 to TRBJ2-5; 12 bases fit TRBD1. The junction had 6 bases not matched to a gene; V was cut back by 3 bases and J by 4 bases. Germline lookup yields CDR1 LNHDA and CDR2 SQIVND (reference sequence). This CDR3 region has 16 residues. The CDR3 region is CASSILGTGGGETQYF. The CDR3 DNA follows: TGTGCCAGTAGTATCTTGGGGACAGGGGGCGGAGAGACCCAGTACTTC.

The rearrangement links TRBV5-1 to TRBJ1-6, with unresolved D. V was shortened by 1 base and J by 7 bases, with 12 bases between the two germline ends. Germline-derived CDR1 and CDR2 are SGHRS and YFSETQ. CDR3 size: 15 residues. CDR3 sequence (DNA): TGCGCCAGCAGCTTGAGTCCAGTGGAGAATTCACCCCTCCACTTT. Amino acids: CASSLSPVENSPLHF.

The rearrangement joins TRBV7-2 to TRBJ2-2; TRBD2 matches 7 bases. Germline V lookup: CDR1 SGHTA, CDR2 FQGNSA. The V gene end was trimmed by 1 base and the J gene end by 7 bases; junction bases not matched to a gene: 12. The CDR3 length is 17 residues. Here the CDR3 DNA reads TGTGCCAGCAGCTTAGAAGTGGGGAGGGCGGCGTTCGGGGAGCTGTTTTTT. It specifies CASSLEVGRAAFGELFF. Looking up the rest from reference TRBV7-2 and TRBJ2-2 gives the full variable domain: GAGVSQSPSNKVTEKGKDVELRCDPISGHTALYWYRQSLGQGLEFLIYFQGNSAPDKSGLPSDRFSAERTGGSVSTLTIQRTQQEDSAVYLCASSLEVGRAAFGELFFGEGSRLTVL.

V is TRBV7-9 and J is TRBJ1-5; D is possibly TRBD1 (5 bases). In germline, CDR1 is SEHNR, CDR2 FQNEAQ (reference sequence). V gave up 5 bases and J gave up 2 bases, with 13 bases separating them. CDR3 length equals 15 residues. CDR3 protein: CASSQGFMGNQPQHF. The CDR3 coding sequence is TGTGCCAGCAGCCAGGGTTTTATGGGCAATCAGCCCCAGCATTTT. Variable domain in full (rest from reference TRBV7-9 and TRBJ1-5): DTGVSQNPRHKITKRGQNVTFRCDPISEHNRLYWYRQTLGQGPEFLTYFQNEAQLEKSRLLSDRFSAERPKGSFSTLEIQRTEQGDSAMYLCASSQGFMGNQPQHFGDGTRLSIL.

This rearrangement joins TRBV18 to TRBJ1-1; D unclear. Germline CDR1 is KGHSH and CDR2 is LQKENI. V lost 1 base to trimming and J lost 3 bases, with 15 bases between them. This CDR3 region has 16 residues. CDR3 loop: CASSPRISGVDTEAFF. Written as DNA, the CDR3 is TGTGCCAGCTCACCACGCATCTCCGGGGTCGACACTGAAGCTTTCTTT. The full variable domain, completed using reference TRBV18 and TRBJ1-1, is NAGVMQNPRHLVRRRGQEARLRCSPMKGHSHVYWYRQLPEEGLKFMVYLQKENIIDESGMPKERFSAEFPKEGPSILRIQQVVRGDSAAYFCASSPRISGVDTEAFFGQGTRLTVV.

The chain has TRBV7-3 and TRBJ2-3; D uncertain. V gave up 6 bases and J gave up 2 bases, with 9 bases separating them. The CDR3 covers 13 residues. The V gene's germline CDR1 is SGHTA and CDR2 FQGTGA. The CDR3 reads CASSWAATDTQYF. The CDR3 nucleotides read TGTGCCAGCAGTTGGGCCGCCACAGATACGCAGTATTTT.

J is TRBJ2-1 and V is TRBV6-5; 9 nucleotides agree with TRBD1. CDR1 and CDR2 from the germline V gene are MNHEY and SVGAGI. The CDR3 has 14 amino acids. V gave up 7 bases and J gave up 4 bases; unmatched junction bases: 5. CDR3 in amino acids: CASTHRGRYNEQFF. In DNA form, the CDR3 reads TGTGCCAGCACCCACAGGGGGCGGTACAATGAGCAGTTCTTC.

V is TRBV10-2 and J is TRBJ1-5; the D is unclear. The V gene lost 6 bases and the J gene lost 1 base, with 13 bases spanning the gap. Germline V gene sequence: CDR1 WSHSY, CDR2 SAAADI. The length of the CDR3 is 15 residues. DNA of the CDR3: TGCGCCAGCAGCCCCAGGCGATTGAGCAATCAGCCCCAGCATTTT. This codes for CASSPRRLSNQPQHF.

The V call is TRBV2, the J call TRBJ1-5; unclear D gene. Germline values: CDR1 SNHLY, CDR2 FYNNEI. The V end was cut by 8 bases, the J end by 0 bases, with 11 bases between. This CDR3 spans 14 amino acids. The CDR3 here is CASGAELSNQPQHF. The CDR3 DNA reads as TGTGCCAGCGGAGCAGAGCTTAGCAATCAGCCCCAGCATTTT.